Sequencing of this T cell receptor (beta chain) was carried out in a study of T cells in Graves' hyperthyroidism and ophthalmopathy. For the study at large: Specimen type is peripheral blood, collected at initial diagnosis prior to any treatment. Study-level points and caveats: Stable hyperthyroidism was separated from ophthalmopathy by a model based on 13 V-J features. The model forecast ophthalmopathy, anticipating it by a median approximately 6.2 months before onset. In the blood, most expanded thyroid clonotypes above 0.001 appeared as well.

Researchers amplified the TCR beta CDR3 regions from RNA transcripts. First-round RT-PCR targeting the TCR CDR3 was performed with the HTBI primer set. Via MiXCR, TCRdb re-called the multiplex PCR reads, giving one row per CDR3 protein. The table records about 640,000 distinct CDR3 sequences, under 25% of them present only once. This clonotype was observed once. Its specificity is unknown. Germline loops: CDR1 MNHEY, CDR2 SVGAGI. The CDR3 is 14 amino acids. V gave up 0 bases and J gave up 5 bases, with 8 bases separating them. The chain carries TRBV6-5 and TRBJ2-1, with D hard to call. The sequencing sample was made of blood. The TCR sequence derives from a man aged 30 to 45 with Graves' ophthalmopathy. This chain's CDR3 is CASSYSSTNNEQFF. The CDR3 bases are TGTGCCAGCAGTTACTCGAGCACAAACAATGAGCAGTTCTTC.